A single sample gave rise to the 24 T cell receptor beta chains below, sequenced in a study of cytomegalovirus exposure and HLA in healthy donors. PCR involved 60 Vbeta and 13 Jbeta primers. The assay was immunoSEQ multiplex PCR, and TCRdb's table has in-frame clones only and misses some. The sample includes some 180,000 clones, 76% seen only once; the top ten take roughly 1.5%. The sequenced material came from PBMCs. These receptors all come from a man aged 18 to 29 in good health and CMV-seronegative.

The rearrangement joins TRBV19 to TRBJ1-1, with 7 bases matching TRBD1. The junction had 11 bases not matched to a gene; V was cut back by 9 bases and J by 7 bases. The germline gives CDR1 LNHDA, CDR2 SQIVND (reference sequence). The CDR3 has 13 residues. The CDR3 coding sequence is TGTGCCAGCGCGAGGGACAGCCTGCGTGAAGCTTTCTTT. Protein product: CASARDSLREAFF.

The V call is TRBV15, the J call TRBJ2-5, with 10 positions matching TRBD1. V lost 0 bases to trimming and J lost 4 bases; unmatched junction nucleotides: 8. The germline V gene has CDR1 LNHNV and CDR2 YYDKDF (reference sequence). This CDR3 region has 17 residues. The CDR3 region has the DNA TGTGCCACCAGCAGAGACACCCACCGGACAGGGGGAGAGACCCAGTACTTC. Its protein product is CATSRDTHRTGGETQYF.

The chain joins TRBV6-4 to TRBJ1-1, with D perhaps matching TRBD1 (5 bases). Deletions cut 9 bases from V and 8 bases from J, with 16 bases between. CDR1 MRHNA and CDR2 SNTAGT come from the germline V gene. This CDR3 spans 12 amino acids. CDR3 sequence (DNA): TGTGCCAGGGGGGGGGAAGAGCGAGAAGCTTTCTTT. Residues: CARGGEEREAFF.

This clone was counted only a few times. The gene calls are TRBV7-2 and TRBJ2-1; possibly TRBD2 for D (6 bases). Germline V CDR1 and CDR2: SGHTA, FQGNSA. CDR3 size: 13 residues. Between the trimmed V and J ends, which lost 2 bases and 9 bases, there was a span of 11 bases. The chain's CDR3 is CASSLTSSAEQFF. The CDR3 DNA reads TGTGCCAGCAGCTTAACTAGCTCCGCTGAGCAGTTCTTC.

The chain carries TRBV19 and TRBJ1-1; 9 nucleotides align to TRBD1. CDR1 is LNHDA, CDR2 SQIVND, per germline (reference sequence). Germline trimming cut 4 bases from V and 4 bases from J; bases unmatched to any gene: 16. The CDR3 length is 18 residues. CDR3 region: CASSKKVGTGTRSTEAFF. The CDR3 coding sequence is TGTGCCAGTAGTAAGAAGGTCGGGACAGGGACGAGGAGCACTGAAGCTTTCTTT. Filled out from reference TRBV19 and TRBJ1-1, the complete variable domain reads DGGITQSPKYLFRKEGQNVTLSCEQNLNHDAMYWYRQDPGQGLRLIYYSQIVNDFQKGDIAEGYSVSREKKESFPLTVTSAQKNPTAFYLCASSKKVGTGTRSTEAFFGQGTRLTVV.

The chain combines TRBV15 with TRBJ2-1; TRBD2 aligns across 9 bases. This CDR3 is built from 14 residues. Germline loops: CDR1 LNHNV, CDR2 YYDKDF (reference sequence). The junction had 12 bases not matched to a gene; V was cut back by 9 bases and J by 9 bases. The DNA for the CDR3 is TGTGCCACTGGGGTAGCGGGAGCCATCGGTGAGCAGTTCTTC. Amino acids: CATGVAGAIGEQFF.

This chain links TRBV2 with TRBJ2-2, with D unclear. This CDR3 contains 12 residues. V was trimmed by 3 bases and J by 7 bases, leaving 6 bases between them. The germline V gene has CDR1 SNHLY and CDR2 FYNNEI. The DNA of the CDR3 is TGTGCCAGCAGTGATAGCTTCGGGGAGCTGTTTTTT. Translated: CASSDSFGELFF. Full variable domain (rest looked up from reference TRBV2 and TRBJ2-2): EPEVTQTPSHQVTQMGQEVILRCVPISNHLYFYWYRQILGQKVEFLVSFYNNEISEKSEIFDDQFSVERPDGSNFTLKIRSTKLEDSAMYFCASSDSFGELFFGEGSRLTVL.

The V gene is TRBV4-2, the J gene TRBJ2-1; 7 bases are shared with TRBD2. After removal of 0 bases from V and 7 bases from J, the junction contained 9 bases not matched to a gene. From germline, CDR1 is LGHNA and CDR2 YNFKEQ. The CDR3 totals 16 residues. CDR3 DNA: TGTGCCAGCAGCCAAGAGAGCGGGATGAGGAGGAATGAGCAGTTCTTC. This translates into CASSQESGMRRNEQFF.

This clone has a single count. The chain combines TRBV5-4 with TRBJ2-6; D may be TRBD1 (5 bases). This CDR3 spans 15 amino acids. Germline CDR1 reads SGHNT; CDR2 reads YYREEE (reference sequence). The germline V and J ends were trimmed by 4 bases and 4 bases, with 12 bases remaining between them. CDR3 region: CASSLGAPGANVLTF. Written as DNA, the CDR3 is TGTGCCAGCAGCCTAGGGGCGCCCGGGGCCAACGTCCTGACTTTC.

J is TRBJ2-5 and V is TRBV2; 15 bases line up with TRBD2. Germline CDR1 and CDR2: SNHLY and FYNNEI. The CDR3 has 22 residues. The V segment lost 3 bases and the J segment 0 bases; nucleotides outside the gene matches: 17. The CDR3 loop reads CASSERGTSGGRPGSYQETQYF. DNA for the CDR3: TGTGCCAGCAGTGAGAGGGGGACTAGCGGGGGGAGGCCTGGATCGTACCAAGAGACCCAGTACTTC.

V and J are TRBV28 and TRBJ2-7, with D uncertain. The CDR3 is made up of 12 amino acids. The V end lost 1 base, the J end lost 2 bases, and 3 bases lay between the germline ends. Germline values: CDR1 MDHEN, CDR2 SYDVKM. CDR3 DNA sequence: TGTGCCAGCAGTTTATACACCTACGAGCAGTACTTC. Protein: CASSLYTYEQYF.

The chain employs TRBV19 and TRBJ1-2; 7 nucleotides line up with TRBD1. Germline CDR1 is LNHDA and CDR2 is SQIVND (reference sequence). The J segment lost 1 base and the V segment lost 6 bases, leaving 11 bases of the junction unmatched. CDR3 size: 16 residues. CDR3 sequence (DNA): TGTGCCAGTAGCCCAACCGGGACAGCCTATAACTATGGCTACACCTTC. Translating gives CASSPTGTAYNYGYTF.

V and J are TRBV11-2 and TRBJ2-7, with 10 bases identical to TRBD2. From germline, CDR1 is SGHAT and CDR2 FQNNGV. Trimming at V came to 1 base and at J to 3 bases, leaving 3 bases not matched to a gene. The CDR3 runs 15 residues. CDR3 coding DNA: TGTGCCAGCAGCTTAGGTCCTAGCGGGAGCTACGAGCAGTACTTC. Amino acids: CASSLGPSGSYEQYF.

The chain carries TRBV9 and TRBJ2-7; 8 bases are a match to TRBD1. The CDR3 consists of 15 residues. Trimming at V came to 4 bases and at J to 5 bases, leaving 11 bases not matched to a gene. Germline V lookup: CDR1 SGDLS, CDR2 YYNGEE. The CDR3 reads CASSSRDRRRDEQYF. The CDR3 region has the DNA TGTGCCAGCAGCTCCCGGGACAGGAGGCGGGACGAGCAGTACTTC.

This sequence joins TRBV11-2 and TRBJ2-7; weak D call: TRBD1 (6 bases). V was shortened by 5 bases and J by 7 bases, with 18 bases between the two germline ends. The V gene's germline CDR1 is SGHAT and CDR2 FQNNGV. The CDR3 consists of 14 residues. The CDR3 region is CASSPGTGLGEQYF. The CDR3 DNA is TGTGCCAGCAGCCCCGGAACAGGGTTGGGGGAGCAGTACTTC. The complete variable domain, with remaining parts taken from reference TRBV11-2 and TRBJ2-7, reads EAGVAQSPRYKIIEKRQSVAFWCNPISGHATLYWYQQILGQGPKLLIQFQNNGVVDDSQLPKDRFSAERLKGVDSTLKIQPAKLEDSAVYLCASSPGTGLGEQYFGPGTRLTVT.

This clone was counted a few times. This chain links TRBV30 with TRBJ2-7; TRBD2 aligns across 12 bases. V lost 7 bases, J lost 3 bases, and 10 bases stayed unmatched. The CDR3 is made up of 15 amino acids. Germline V CDR1 and CDR2: GTSNPN, SVGIG (reference sequence). The CDR3 is CASGLAGSPDYEQYF. For the CDR3, the DNA is TGTGCCTCAGGACTAGCGGGGAGCCCGGACTACGAGCAGTACTTC.

V usage is TRBV6-1 and J usage is TRBJ1-2; D not resolved. This CDR3 comprises 12 residues. V was trimmed by 5 bases and J by 7 bases, leaving 11 bases between them. The germline CDR1 and CDR2 sequences are MNHNS and SASEGT. The CDR3 DNA is TGTGCCAGCAGTCCCATCGGGGTTGGCTACACCTTC. Its protein product is CASSPIGVGYTF.

This clone has a single count. The chain has TRBV5-4 and TRBJ2-2, with D possibly being TRBD1 (6 bases). Germline lookup yields CDR1 SGHNT and CDR2 YYREEE (reference sequence). This CDR3 has 20 residues. Deletions cut 4 bases from V and 4 bases from J, with 29 bases between. The CDR3 loop reads CASSPRGTGLRLRGTGELFF. The CDR3 coding sequence is TGTGCCAGCAGCCCTAGGGGGACGGGCCTCCGTCTTCGTGGCACCGGGGAGCTGTTTTTT.

This chain connects TRBV29-1 to TRBJ2-7; TRBD1 agrees at 9 bases. The CDR3 consists of 14 residues. The germline V gene encodes CDR1 SQVTM and CDR2 ANQGSEA. The V and J ends lost 7 bases and 3 bases, in that order; junction bases with no gene match: 10. The CDR3 region is CSGKNGQGNYEQYF. The CDR3 coding sequence is TGCAGCGGAAAAAACGGACAGGGGAACTACGAGCAGTACTTC.

The CDR3 DNA is TGCGCCAGCAGTCCCGACGGACAGCGGTCTAATGAAAAACTGTTTTTT. Amino acid sequence: CASSPDGQRSNEKLFF. The rearrangement joins TRBV23-1 to TRBJ1-4, with TRBD1 as a possible D gene (6 bases). TRBV23-1 is treated as an ORF (open reading frame) with a function not yet certain. Deletions cut 4 bases from V and 3 bases from J, with 15 bases between. CDR3 length: 16 amino acids.

The chain uses TRBV6-6 and TRBJ2-7; D gene ambiguous. Germline V CDR1 and CDR2: MNHNY, SVGAGI (reference sequence). The CDR3 loop spans 14 amino acids. Trimming removed 5 bases from V and 0 bases from J, with 11 bases in between. CDR3 sequence: CASSIAVSSYEQYF. The CDR3 DNA is TGTGCCAGCAGTATAGCAGTGAGCTCCTACGAGCAGTACTTC.

This chain uses TRBV5-1 with TRBJ1-6; D unresolved. The CDR3 contains 20 residues. V gave up 1 base and J gave up 12 bases, with 32 bases separating them. Germline lookup yields CDR1 SGHRS and CDR2 YFSETQ. CDR3 in DNA: TGCGCCAGCAGCTTGAGGTTCGGGGAAGCTTCAACATTCGGGCATTTACCCCTCCACTTT. It translates to CASSLRFGEASTFGHLPLHF.

The rearrangement links TRBV19 to TRBJ1-1; 7 bases line up with TRBD1. CDR1 LNHDA and CDR2 SQIVND come from the germline V gene (reference sequence). J lost 0 bases, V lost 2 bases, and 3 bases had no gene match. The CDR3 loop spans 15 amino acids. CDR3 sequence: CASSIIQGVNTEAFF. CDR3 sequence (DNA): TGTGCCAGTAGTATAATTCAGGGGGTGAACACTGAAGCTTTCTTT.

The chain carries TRBV29-1 and TRBJ1-1; D uncertain. Trimming took 3 bases from V and 0 from J, leaving 11 bases between them. CDR1 and CDR2 (germline): SQVTM, ANQGSEA. The CDR3 is 14 amino acids. DNA of the CDR3: TGCAGCGTTGAGCTTTTAGAACTGAACACTGAAGCTTTCTTT. It codes for CSVELLELNTEAFF.